The sequence of this T cell receptor beta chain was determined in a study of preoperative IRX-2 immunotherapy in early breast cancer. The CDR3 extends over 17 amino acids. V was pared by 3 bases and J by 3 bases, with 12 bases of the junction left unmatched. Germline V gives CDR1 LNHDA, CDR2 SQIVND (reference sequence). Noted treatment: preoperative locoregional IRX-2 cytokine immunotherapy. Assay used: immunoSEQ multiplex PCR; TCRdb lists only in-frame clones, some missing. The data hold 3,900 or so clones, with approximately 67% observed a single time. Sequencing was performed on tumor tissue, taken after IRX-2 immunotherapy. The source of this sequence is a human donor with breast cancer. J is TRBJ1-2 and V is TRBV19; TRBD1 matches at 8 bases. CDR3 loop: CASSILTMGGQDYGYTF. The CDR3 bases are TGTGCCAGTAGTATCCTTACGATGGGGGGACAGGACTATGGCTACACCTTC. The variable domain in full, with the rest retrieved from reference TRBV19 and TRBJ1-2, is DGGITQSPKYLFRKEGQNVTLSCEQNLNHDAMYWYRQDPGQGLRLIYYSQIVNDFQKGDIAEGYSVSREKKESFPLTVTSAQKNPTAFYLCASSILTMGGQDYGYTFGSGTRLTVV.